Each of the 17 T cell receptor beta chains below was sequenced from the same sample in a study of beta chain features in type 1 diabetes. Sequenced material consisted of expressed TCRB transcripts (all of the isolated RNA was reverse transcribed). Libraries were prepared by immunoSEQ multiplex PCR; TCRdb keeps only in-frame clonotypes and omits some of them. The sample includes 200,000 to 300,000 clones, around a quarter seen only once; the top ten take roughly 4.1%. Sequenced material: central memory CD4+ T cells from blood. The receptors come from a man younger than 45 in good health.

The chain recombines TRBV15 with TRBJ2-1; 11 bases align to TRBD2. CDR3 length equals 16 residues. The germline gives CDR1 LNHNV, CDR2 YYDKDF (reference sequence). J lost 2 bases, V lost 5 bases, and 5 bases had no gene match. DNA of the CDR3: TGTGCCACCAGCTTCCGACTAGCGGGAACCTACAATGAGCAGTTCTTC. Amino acid sequence: CATSFRLAGTYNEQFF.

The rearrangement links TRBV27 to TRBJ2-7, with a tentative D call TRBD2 (6 bases). Germline lookup yields CDR1 MNHEY and CDR2 SMNVEV (reference sequence). The ends were cut back, 6 bases at V and 6 bases at J, with 27 bases in the middle. The CDR3 totals 17 residues. CDR3 amino acids: CASSPRRAGPSSGEQYF. CDR3 bases: TGTGCCAGCAGCCCCAGGAGGGCGGGGCCTAGCTCGGGCGAGCAGTACTTC.

This clone appeared a few times. V usage is TRBV5-5 and J usage is TRBJ2-1; D call uncertain. Germline V gives CDR1 SGHKS, CDR2 YYEKEE (reference sequence). This CDR3 is 16 amino acids long. Trimming cost V 3 bases and J 0 bases, with 13 bases left between them. CDR3 coding DNA: TGTGCCAGCAGCTCGGACGGTCTGAGCTCCTACAATGAGCAGTTCTTC. Protein: CASSSDGLSSYNEQFF.

CDR3 nucleotide sequence: TGTGCCTGGTCCAGGCTCCAGGACTCAGGAAACACCATATATTTT. Protein sequence: CAWSRLQDSGNTIYF. The rearrangement joins TRBV30 to TRBJ1-3, with no clear D. Between the trimmed V and J ends, which lost 5 bases and 4 bases, there was a span of 18 bases. The CDR3 contains 15 residues. Germline V lookup: CDR1 GTSNPN, CDR2 SVGIG (reference sequence).

This clone was observed a handful of times. This chain links TRBV14 with TRBJ1-3; no clear D gene. V dropped 0 bases and J dropped 2 bases, with 8 bases sitting between them. Germline V gene data show CDR1 as SGHDN and CDR2 as FVKESK. The CDR3 spans 15 residues. CDR3 in DNA: TGTGCCAGCAGCCAAGAGTGGAACCCTGGAAACACCATATATTTT. Protein: CASSQEWNPGNTIYF.

In regard to this clone: A far larger clone lies a single base away; this is likely a read error. The chain joins TRBV13 to TRBJ2-5; 9 bases map to TRBD2. With V trimmed by 3 bases and J by 5 bases, 4 bases remained unmatched. Germline V gene lookup returns CDR1 PRHDT and CDR2 FYEKMQ (reference sequence). CDR3 length equals 14 residues. CDR3 DNA sequence: TGTGCCAGCAGCTTGGCGACTAGCGGCGAGACCCAGTACTTC. Protein: CASSLATSGETQYF.

The rearrangement uses TRBV6-6 and TRBJ2-6; the match to TRBD1 covers 7 bases. Trimming cost V 6 bases and J 2 bases; bases outside gene matches: 4. The CDR3 loop spans 15 amino acids. The germline V gene has CDR1 MNHNY and CDR2 SVGAGI (reference sequence). The CDR3 loop is CASSAQGAGANVLTF. CDR3 sequence (DNA): TGTGCCAGCAGCGCTCAGGGGGCTGGGGCCAACGTCCTGACTTTC.

The sample holds many counts of this clone. Other nucleotide sequences in the sample specify the same CDR3. The rearrangement links TRBV18 to TRBJ2-7; 10 bases agree with TRBD1. Germline CDR1 is KGHSH and CDR2 is LQKENI. The CDR3 sequence is 16 residues long. Trimming took 0 bases from V and 4 from J; bases not matched to a gene: 6. The CDR3 loop reads CASSPPGTGVLYEQYF. The CDR3 DNA reads as TGTGCCAGCTCACCACCAGGGACAGGGGTTTTGTACGAGCAGTACTTC.

This chain links TRBV5-1 with TRBJ2-3, with a tentative D call TRBD1 (7 bases). V dropped 6 bases and J dropped 1 base, with 15 bases sitting between them. This CDR3 region has 15 residues. Germline values: CDR1 SGHRS, CDR2 YFSETQ. CDR3 in DNA: TGCGCCAGCACCCTTGGAGGGACAGGCACAGATACGCAGTATTTT. Translating it yields CASTLGGTGTDTQYF.

This clone was picked up a small number of times. It is likely a read error: a sequence one base away is far more abundant. The chain carries TRBV29-1 and TRBJ2-7; TRBD1 is a possible D gene (5 bases). Looked up from germline, CDR1 is SQVTM and CDR2 is ANQGSEA. V was trimmed by 7 bases and J by 3 bases, leaving 13 bases between them. This CDR3 spans 12 amino acids. This chain's CDR3 is CSAESTGYEQYF. The CDR3 region has the DNA TGCAGCGCCGAAAGTACAGGCTACGAGCAGTACTTC.

V usage is TRBV28 and J usage is TRBJ2-5, with 8 nucleotides matching TRBD1. V lost 5 bases and J lost 1; bases outside the gene matches: 6. The CDR3 sequence is 15 residues long. Per the germline V gene, CDR1 is MDHEN and CDR2 is SYDVKM. The DNA for the CDR3 is TGTGCCAGCAGTCCCGGACAGGGCCGCCAAGAGACCCAGTACTTC. It translates to CASSPGQGRQETQYF.

This clone was counted only a few times. J is TRBJ2-7 and V is TRBV28; D may be TRBD2 (5 bases). The V end was cut by 6 bases, the J end by 6 bases, with 12 bases between. This CDR3 has 12 amino acids. Germline V lookup: CDR1 MDHEN, CDR2 SYDVKM. The CDR3 here is CASRTSSREQYF. The CDR3 region has the DNA TGTGCCAGCAGAACTAGTTCGCGCGAGCAGTACTTC.

In this sample, this clone turned up a few times. The chain has TRBV7-9 and TRBJ2-3; weak D call: TRBD2 (6 bases). The CDR3 is made up of 14 amino acids. Germline values: CDR1 SEHNR, CDR2 FQNEAQ (reference sequence). V was shortened by 4 bases and J by 6 bases, with 14 bases between the two germline ends. The chain's CDR3 is CASSSIRGNDTQYF. CDR3 coding DNA: TGTGCCAGCAGCTCTATCCGGGGGAACGATACGCAGTATTTT.

This clone was found many times. The rearrangement joins TRBV19 to TRBJ1-1; D gene uncertain. There are 16 residues in the CDR3. V was shortened by 6 bases and J by 4 bases, with 21 bases between the two germline ends. Per germline, CDR1 LNHDA and CDR2 SQIVND (reference sequence). CDR3 sequence (DNA): TGTGCCAGTAGACAAAACGGGCCGGCCGGGCCCACTGAAGCTTTCTTT. Its protein product is CASRQNGPAGPTEAFF. Combining the CDR3 with reference TRBV19 and TRBJ1-1 gives the whole variable domain DGGITQSPKYLFRKEGQNVTLSCEQNLNHDAMYWYRQDPGQGLRLIYYSQIVNDFQKGDIAEGYSVSREKKESFPLTVTSAQKNPTAFYLCASRQNGPAGPTEAFFGQGTRLTVV.

This clone was found many times. Within the sample, other DNA sequences also encode this same CDR3. The V and J genes are TRBV28 and TRBJ2-7; D gene uncertain. The CDR3 consists of 12 residues. Germline CDR1 reads MDHEN; CDR2 reads SYDVKM. V shed 5 bases and J shed 0 bases, with 5 bases lying between them. CDR3 region: CASSPSSYEQYF. As DNA, the CDR3 is TGTGCCAGCAGTCCTAGCTCCTACGAGCAGTACTTC. The variable domain in full, completed from reference TRBV28 and TRBJ2-7, reads DVKVTQSSRYLVKRTGEKVFLECVQDMDHENMFWYRQDPGLGLRLIYFSYDVKMKEKGDIPEGYSVSREKKERFSLILESASTNQTSMYLCASSPSSYEQYFGPGTRLTVT.

The chain is built from TRBV20-1 and TRBJ1-1; D call uncertain. The V and J ends lost 6 bases and 8 bases respectively, with 13 bases between them. This CDR3 has 11 amino acids. From germline, CDR1 is DFQATT and CDR2 SNEGSKA (reference sequence). The chain's CDR3 is CSALRRTEAFF. DNA of the CDR3: TGCAGTGCCCTTCGGCGGACCGAAGCTTTCTTT.

The table lists this clone with a few counts. V is TRBV29-1 and J is TRBJ2-5; D is unclear. The DNA end is a closer match to TRBJ2-7, so the J assignment may be wrong. The CDR3 covers 12 residues. Per germline, CDR1 SQVTM and CDR2 ANQGSEA. CDR3: CSVEDIGCEQYF. The CDR3 DNA follows: TGCAGCGTTGAAGATATTGGGTGCGAGCAGTACTTC.